Detailed here is one T cell receptor (beta chain). Its target is not known. This sample was taken from a study of cytomegalovirus exposure and HLA in healthy donors. Looking at the study overall: Among about 190 million T cells, an earlier analysis found around 100 million unique TCR beta sequences. Roughly 77 million unique TCRs from HLA-typed donors made up an early data release.

V shed 5 bases, J shed 5 bases, and the junction held 5 bases outside the gene matches. The CDR3 length is 14 residues. Germline CDR1 MRHNA, CDR2 SNTAGT. Study observations and caveats: Rare TCR sequences predominated, though certain public TCRs were found in many donors. The authors enumerated around 150 TCR beta chains as linked to cytomegalovirus.

PCR was performed using 60 Vbeta and 13 Jbeta primers. The repertoire was sequenced with immunoSEQ multiplex PCR; TCRdb's copy has only in-frame clones and lacks some. The sample lists 100,000 to 130,000 clones; roughly 80% were seen once. The V gene is TRBV6-4, the J gene TRBJ1-1; TRBD1 aligns across 10 bases. This receptor was taken from a man aged 25-40 years in good health and CMV-seronegative. The sample consisted of PBMCs. CDR3: CASSPDRGLTEAFF. As DNA, the CDR3 is TGTGCCAGCAGTCCCGACAGGGGGCTAACTGAAGCTTTCTTT.